Listed here is a single T cell receptor beta chain. Its specificity is unknown. The sample belongs to a study of Ad26.COV2.S vaccination and SARS-CoV-2 variants. The data were produced by immunoSEQ multiplex PCR, yet TCRdb's version contains in-frame clones alone and is incomplete. The sample has 200,000 to 300,000 clones; around 88% are singletons. Documented treatment: about 20 received Ad26.COV2.S at low or high dose, single or two shots; 5 received placebo; per-sample allocation not given. Vaccine and placebo recipients were sampled on day 63 after the first injection. SARS-CoV-2 spike from the Wuhan strain was encoded by the vaccine, an Ad26 vector. V was cut by 1 base and J by 8 bases, with 14 bases left in between. From germline, CDR1 is SGHAT and CDR2 FQNNGV. The CDR3 totals 15 residues. Study-level results: There was a possibility that the TCR breadth and depth analyses underestimated total T cell responses. Placebo recipients showed lower spike-specific TCR breadth than vaccinees.

The sample here was peripheral blood, taken in a trial of Ad26.COV2.S vaccine versus placebo. The V gene is TRBV11-2, the J gene TRBJ1-4; a weak D match, TRBD1 (5 bases). The TCR originated in a person between 18 and 60 years old who received the Ad26.COV2.S COVID-19 vaccine or a placebo. The CDR3 coding sequence is TGTGCCAGCAGCTTAGGTGGGACGGCGTCGGAAAAACTGTTTTTT. This codes for CASSLGGTASEKLFF. The whole variable domain, remainder taken from reference TRBV11-2 and TRBJ1-4, is EAGVAQSPRYKIIEKRQSVAFWCNPISGHATLYWYQQILGQGPKLLIQFQNNGVVDDSQLPKDRFSAERLKGVDSTLKIQPAKLEDSAVYLCASSLGGTASEKLFFGSGTQLSVL.